The present T cell receptor beta chain was sequenced within a study of identical twins. Study-level points and caveats: There were fewer insertions in abundant cord blood beta clonotypes, but memory repertoires showed no such pattern.

This clonotype was observed a handful of times. Its antigen is as yet unknown. TCRdb re-called the 5' RACE reads through MiXCR, storing one row per CDR3 protein. Found here are 1.5 million to 2 million distinct CDR3 sequences, around a third of them singletons; the top ten hold 0.27%. Sequenced input: cord blood. The receptor was derived from a newborn girl in good health.

CDR3 protein: CATGTRATYNEQFF. For the CDR3, the DNA is TGTGCCACCGGGACGAGGGCAACCTACAATGAGCAGTTCTTC. The V gene is TRBV12-3 or TRBV12-4, the J gene TRBJ2-1; tentatively, D is TRBD1 or TRBD2 (5 bases each). The ends were cut back, 10 bases at V and 2 bases at J, with 15 bases in the middle. The CDR3 sequence is 14 residues long.